The entry below describes one T cell receptor (beta chain). This entry is derived from a study of CD8 T cells in Susac syndrome. The CDR3 length is 16 residues. The ends lost 5 bases at V and 6 bases at J; junction bases unmatched: 12. Germline CDR1 SGHTA, CDR2 FQGNSA. From blood CD8+ and CD4+ T cells, the TCR beta chain was sequenced. FACS was used to enrich TEMRA cells, whereas the CD8+ and CD4+ T cells were obtained by negative isolation. Random hexamers were used to reverse transcribe the RNA input (about 0.5 to 1 ug). Across 54 Vbeta and 13 Jbeta, immunoSEQ multiplex PCR amplified TCR beta CDR3. A single record per CDR3 protein comes from TCRdb applying MiXCR to the immunoSEQ multiplex PCR reads. The table shows over 300,000 distinct CDR3 sequences, with around 90% occurring only once.

The source material was CD4+ T cells from PBMCs. The rearrangement joins TRBV7-2 to TRBJ1-4; TRBD1 aligns across 7 bases. The sequence came from a human donor with multiple sclerosis. The DNA of the CDR3 is TGTGCCAGCAGCGCTAGCAAGGGGGCTTGGGATGAAAAACTGTTTTTT. This codes for CASSASKGAWDEKLFF.